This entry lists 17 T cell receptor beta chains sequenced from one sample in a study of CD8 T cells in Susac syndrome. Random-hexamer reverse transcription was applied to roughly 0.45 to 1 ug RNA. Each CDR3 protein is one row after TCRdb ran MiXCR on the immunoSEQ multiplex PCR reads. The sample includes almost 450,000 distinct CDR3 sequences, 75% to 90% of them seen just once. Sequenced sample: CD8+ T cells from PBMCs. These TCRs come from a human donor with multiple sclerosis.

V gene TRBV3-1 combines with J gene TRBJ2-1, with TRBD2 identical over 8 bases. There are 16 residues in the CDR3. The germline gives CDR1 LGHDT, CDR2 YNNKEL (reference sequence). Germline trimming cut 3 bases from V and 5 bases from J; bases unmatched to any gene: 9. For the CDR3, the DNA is TGTGCCAGCAGCCACCTTACTAGCGGCAGAGACAATGAGCAGTTCTTC. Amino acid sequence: CASSHLTSGRDNEQFF.

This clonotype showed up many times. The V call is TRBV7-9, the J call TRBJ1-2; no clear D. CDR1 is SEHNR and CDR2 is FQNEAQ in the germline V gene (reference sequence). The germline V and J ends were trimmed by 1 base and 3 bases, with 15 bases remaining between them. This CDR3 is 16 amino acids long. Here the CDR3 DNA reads TGTGCCAGCAGCTTAGATGGGCGAAACCAGCACTATGGCTACACCTTC. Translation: CASSLDGRNQHYGYTF.

This CDR3 is CASGQVYTDTQYF. The CDR3, as DNA: TGTGCCAGTGGACAGGTATACACAGATACGCAGTATTTT. This rearrangement joins TRBV19 to TRBJ2-3, with TRBD1 identical over 7 bases. Germline CDR1 and CDR2: LNHDA and SQIVND (reference sequence). This CDR3 is built from 13 residues. Trimming removed 8 bases from V and 2 bases from J; junction bases left unmatched: 4. The whole variable domain, filled in from reference TRBV19 and TRBJ2-3, reads DGGITQSPKYLFRKEGQNVTLSCEQNLNHDAMYWYRQDPGQGLRLIYYSQIVNDFQKGDIAEGYSVSREKKESFPLTVTSAQKNPTAFYLCASGQVYTDTQYFGPGTRLTVL.

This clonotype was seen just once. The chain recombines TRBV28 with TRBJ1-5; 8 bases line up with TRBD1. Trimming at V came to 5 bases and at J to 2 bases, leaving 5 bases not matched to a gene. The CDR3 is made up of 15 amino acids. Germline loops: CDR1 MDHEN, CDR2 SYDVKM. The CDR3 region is CASSLPTGGNQPQHF. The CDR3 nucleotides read TGTGCCAGCAGTCTTCCGACAGGGGGCAATCAGCCCCAGCATTTT.

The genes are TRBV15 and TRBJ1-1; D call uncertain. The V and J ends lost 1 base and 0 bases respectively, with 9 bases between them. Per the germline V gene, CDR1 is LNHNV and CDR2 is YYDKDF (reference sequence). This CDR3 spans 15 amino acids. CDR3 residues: CATSRVGELNTEAFF. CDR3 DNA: TGTGCCACCAGCAGAGTAGGAGAATTGAACACTGAAGCTTTCTTT.

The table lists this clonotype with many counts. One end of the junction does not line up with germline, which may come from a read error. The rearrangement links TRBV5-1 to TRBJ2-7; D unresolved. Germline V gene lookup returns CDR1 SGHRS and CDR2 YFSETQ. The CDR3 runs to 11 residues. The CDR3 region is CASSSTYEQYF. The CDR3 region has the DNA TGTGCCAGCAGTTCAACCTACGAGCAGTACTTC. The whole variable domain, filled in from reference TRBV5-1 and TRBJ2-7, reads KAGVTQTPRYLIKTRGQQVTLSCSPISGHRSVSWYQQTPGQGLQFLFEYFSETQRNKGNFPGRFSGRQFSNSRSEMNVSTLELGDSALYLCASSSTYEQYFGPGTRLTVT.

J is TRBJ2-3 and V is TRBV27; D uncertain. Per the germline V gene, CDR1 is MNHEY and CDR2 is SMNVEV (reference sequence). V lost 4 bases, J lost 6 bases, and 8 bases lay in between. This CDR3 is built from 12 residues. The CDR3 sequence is CASSYVGDTQYF. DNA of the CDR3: TGTGCCAGCAGTTATGTGGGGGATACGCAGTATTTT.

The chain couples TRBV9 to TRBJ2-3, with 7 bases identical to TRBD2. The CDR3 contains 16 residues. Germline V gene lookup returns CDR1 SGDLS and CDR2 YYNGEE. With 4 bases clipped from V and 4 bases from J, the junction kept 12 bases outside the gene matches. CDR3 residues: CASSLHSGIGPDTQYF. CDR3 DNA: TGTGCCAGCAGCCTACACAGCGGGATTGGCCCAGATACGCAGTATTTT.

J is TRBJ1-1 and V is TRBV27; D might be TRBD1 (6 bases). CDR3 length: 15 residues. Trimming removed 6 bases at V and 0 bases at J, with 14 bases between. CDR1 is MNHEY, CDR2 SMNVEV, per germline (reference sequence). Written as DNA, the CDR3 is TGTGCCAGCAGCCTCTTCAGGGGATTGAACACTGAAGCTTTCTTT. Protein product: CASSLFRGLNTEAFF.

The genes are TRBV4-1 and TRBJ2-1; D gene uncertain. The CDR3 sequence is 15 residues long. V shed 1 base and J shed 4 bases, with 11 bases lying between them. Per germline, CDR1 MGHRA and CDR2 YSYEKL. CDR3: CASSQGAAGYNEQFF. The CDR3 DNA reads TGCGCCAGCAGCCAAGGGGCGGCAGGTTACAATGAGCAGTTCTTC.

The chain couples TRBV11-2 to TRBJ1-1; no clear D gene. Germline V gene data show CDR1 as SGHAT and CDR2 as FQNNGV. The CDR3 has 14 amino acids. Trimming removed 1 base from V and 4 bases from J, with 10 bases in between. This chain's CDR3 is CASSLGDIVTEAFF. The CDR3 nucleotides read TGTGCCAGCAGCTTAGGTGACATTGTCACTGAAGCTTTCTTT.

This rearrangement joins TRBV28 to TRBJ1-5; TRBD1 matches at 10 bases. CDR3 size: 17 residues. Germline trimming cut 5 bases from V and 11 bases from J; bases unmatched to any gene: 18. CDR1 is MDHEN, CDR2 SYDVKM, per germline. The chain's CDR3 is CASSLLHPGTGDGTQHF. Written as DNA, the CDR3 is TGTGCCAGCAGTCTACTCCATCCCGGGACAGGGGACGGGACCCAGCATTTT.

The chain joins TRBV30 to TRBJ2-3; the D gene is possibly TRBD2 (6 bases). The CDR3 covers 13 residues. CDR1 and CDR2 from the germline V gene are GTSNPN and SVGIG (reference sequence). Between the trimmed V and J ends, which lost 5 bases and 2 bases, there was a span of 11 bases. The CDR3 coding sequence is TGTGCCTGGGCAGGGACTCACACAGATACGCAGTATTTT. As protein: CAWAGTHTDTQYF.

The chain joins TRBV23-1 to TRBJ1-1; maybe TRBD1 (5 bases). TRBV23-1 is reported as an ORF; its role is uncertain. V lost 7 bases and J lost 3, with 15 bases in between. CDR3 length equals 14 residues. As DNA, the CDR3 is TGCGCCAGCAAGGCAGGGAAGTCGGACACTGAAGCTTTCTTT. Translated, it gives CASKAGKSDTEAFF.

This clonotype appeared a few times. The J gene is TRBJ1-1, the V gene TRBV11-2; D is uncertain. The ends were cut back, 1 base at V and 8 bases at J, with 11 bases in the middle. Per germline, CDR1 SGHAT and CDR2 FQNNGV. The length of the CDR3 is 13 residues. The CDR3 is CASSLVMGSEAFF. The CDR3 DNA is TGTGCCAGCAGCTTAGTAATGGGATCAGAAGCTTTCTTT.

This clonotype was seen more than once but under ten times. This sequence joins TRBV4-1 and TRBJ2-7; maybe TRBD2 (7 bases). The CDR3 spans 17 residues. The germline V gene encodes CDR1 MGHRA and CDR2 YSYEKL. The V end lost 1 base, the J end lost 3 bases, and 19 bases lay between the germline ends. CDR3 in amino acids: CASSQAQHAGANYEQYF. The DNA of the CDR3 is TGCGCCAGCAGCCAAGCACAACATGCGGGGGCGAACTACGAGCAGTACTTC.

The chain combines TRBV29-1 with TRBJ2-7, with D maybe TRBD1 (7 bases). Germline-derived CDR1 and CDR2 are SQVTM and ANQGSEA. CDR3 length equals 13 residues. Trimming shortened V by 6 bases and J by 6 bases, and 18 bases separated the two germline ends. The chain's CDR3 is CSVTRTGVIEQYF. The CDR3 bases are TGCAGCGTGACTAGGACAGGAGTGATCGAGCAGTACTTC.